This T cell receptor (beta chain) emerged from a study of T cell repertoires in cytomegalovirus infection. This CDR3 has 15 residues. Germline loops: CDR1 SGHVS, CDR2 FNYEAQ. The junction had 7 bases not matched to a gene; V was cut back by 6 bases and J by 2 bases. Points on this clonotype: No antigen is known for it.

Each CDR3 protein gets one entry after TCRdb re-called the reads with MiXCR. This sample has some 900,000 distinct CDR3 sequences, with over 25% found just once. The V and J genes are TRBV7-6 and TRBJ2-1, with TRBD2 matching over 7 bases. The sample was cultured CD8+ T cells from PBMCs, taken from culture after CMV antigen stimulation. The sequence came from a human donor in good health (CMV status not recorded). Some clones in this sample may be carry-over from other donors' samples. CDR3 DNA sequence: TGTGCCAGCAGTCCAGCTAGCGGAACCTACAATGAGCAGTTCTTC. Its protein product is CASSPASGTYNEQFF.